This TCR beta chain was identified during a study of response to subunit inactivated influenza vaccine. General observations from the study: The authors proposed limited new T cell recruitment per seasonal influenza vaccination.

TCRdb re-analysed the RT-PCR reads in MiXCR, keeping a single row per CDR3 protein. This sample has roughly 780,000 distinct CDR3 sequences, with about 18% found just once. Trimming removed 4 bases at V and 1 base at J, with 4 bases between. Germline V gives CDR1 MGHDK, CDR2 SYGVNS. The CDR3 totals 12 residues. This clonotype was seen many times. Its antigen is currently unknown. The sequence derives from a man aged 50 or older who received an inactivated influenza vaccine. The chain uses TRBV25-1 and TRBJ1-1; D is uncertain. Specimen: PBMCs from blood, collected about 5 days after vaccination. The CDR3 is CASSAKNTEAFF. Here the CDR3 DNA reads TGTGCCAGCAGTGCGAAGAACACTGAAGCTTTCTTT.